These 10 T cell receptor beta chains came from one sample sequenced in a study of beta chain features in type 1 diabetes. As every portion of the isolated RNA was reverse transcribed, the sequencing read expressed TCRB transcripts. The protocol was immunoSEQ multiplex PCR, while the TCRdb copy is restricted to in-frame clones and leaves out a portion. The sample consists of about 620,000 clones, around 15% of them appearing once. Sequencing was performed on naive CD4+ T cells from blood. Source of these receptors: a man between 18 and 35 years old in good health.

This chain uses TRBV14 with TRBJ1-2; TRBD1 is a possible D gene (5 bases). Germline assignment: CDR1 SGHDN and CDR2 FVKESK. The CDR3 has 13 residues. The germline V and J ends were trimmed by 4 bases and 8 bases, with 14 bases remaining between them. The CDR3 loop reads CASSPRRQGGYTF. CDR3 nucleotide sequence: TGTGCCAGCAGCCCCAGGCGCCAGGGCGGCTACACCTTC.

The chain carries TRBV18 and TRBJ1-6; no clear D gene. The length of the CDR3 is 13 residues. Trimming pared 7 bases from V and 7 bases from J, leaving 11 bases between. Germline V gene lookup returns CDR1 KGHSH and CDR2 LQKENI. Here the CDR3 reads CASLTALNSPLHF. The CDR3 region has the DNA TGTGCCAGCTTAACCGCGTTGAATTCACCCCTCCACTTT.

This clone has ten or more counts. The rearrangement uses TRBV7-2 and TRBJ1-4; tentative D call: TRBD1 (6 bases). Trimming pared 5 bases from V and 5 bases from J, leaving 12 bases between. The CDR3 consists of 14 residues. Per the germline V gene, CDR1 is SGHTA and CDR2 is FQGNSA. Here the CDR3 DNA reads TGTGCCAGCAGCATCGGGACACGGAATGAAAAACTGTTTTTT. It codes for CASSIGTRNEKLFF.

CDR3 region: CASSRISGGSSYNEQFF. In DNA form, the CDR3 reads TGTGCCAGCAGCCGAATTAGCGGGGGGAGCTCCTACAATGAGCAGTTCTTC. V and J are TRBV13 and TRBJ2-1; TRBD2 matches 10 bases. The V and J ends lost 5 bases and 0 bases, in that order; junction bases with no gene match: 7. The germline CDR1 and CDR2 sequences are PRHDT and FYEKMQ (reference sequence). The CDR3 contains 17 residues.

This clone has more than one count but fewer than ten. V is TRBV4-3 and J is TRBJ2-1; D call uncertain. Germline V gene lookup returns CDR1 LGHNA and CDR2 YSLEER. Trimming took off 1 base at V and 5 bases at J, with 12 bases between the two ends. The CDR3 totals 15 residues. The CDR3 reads CASSQARLGHNEQFF. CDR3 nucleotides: TGCGCCAGCAGCCAAGCCCGGTTAGGGCACAATGAGCAGTTCTTC.

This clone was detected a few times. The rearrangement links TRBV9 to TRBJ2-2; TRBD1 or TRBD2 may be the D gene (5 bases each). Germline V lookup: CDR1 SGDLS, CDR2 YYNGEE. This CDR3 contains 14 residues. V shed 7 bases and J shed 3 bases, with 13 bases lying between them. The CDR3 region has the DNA TGTGCCAGCTCACGGGACCGAGACACCGGGGAGCTGTTTTTT. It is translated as CASSRDRDTGELFF.

CDR3: CASSWTSGQAYEQYF. The CDR3 DNA follows: TGTGCCAGCAGCTGGACGTCGGGACAGGCCTACGAGCAGTACTTC. The chain uses TRBV7-6 and TRBJ2-7; 8 nucleotides match TRBD1. Germline assignment: CDR1 SGHVS and CDR2 FNYEAQ. J gave up 2 bases and V 4 bases, and 7 bases lay outside the gene matches. This CDR3 is built from 15 residues.

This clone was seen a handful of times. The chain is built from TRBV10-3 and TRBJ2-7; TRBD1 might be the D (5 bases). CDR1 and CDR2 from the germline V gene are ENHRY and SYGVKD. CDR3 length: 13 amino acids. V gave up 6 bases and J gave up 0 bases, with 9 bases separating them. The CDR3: CAIRTAISYEQYF. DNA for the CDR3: TGTGCCATCAGGACAGCTATCTCCTACGAGCAGTACTTC.

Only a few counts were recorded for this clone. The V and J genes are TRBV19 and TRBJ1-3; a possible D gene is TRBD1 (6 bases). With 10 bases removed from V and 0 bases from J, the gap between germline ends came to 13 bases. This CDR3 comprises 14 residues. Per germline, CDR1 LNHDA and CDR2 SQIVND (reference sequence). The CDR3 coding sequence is TGTGCCACCGCGACAGGCTCCTCTGGAAACACCATATATTTT. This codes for CATATGSSGNTIYF.

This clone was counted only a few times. Written as DNA, the CDR3 is TGTGCCATCAACCGGGATAGCTCCTACAATGAGCAGTTCTTC. Translation gives CAINRDSSYNEQFF. The chain has TRBV10-3 and TRBJ2-1; TRBD2 might be the D (5 bases). The germline gives CDR1 ENHRY, CDR2 SYGVKD. V was cut by 7 bases and J by 0 bases, with 10 bases left in between. The CDR3 is 14 amino acids.